This passage covers 19 T cell receptor beta chains from one sample sequenced in a study of blood T cell repertoires in COVID-19. Produced via immunoSEQ multiplex PCR; TCRdb's table is partial and in-frame only. The profile shows tens of thousands of clones, around 88% of them singletons. The sample comprised peripheral blood. Every receptor here comes from a woman older than 75 with acute or convalescent COVID-19.

V usage is TRBV29-1 and J usage is TRBJ1-1; perhaps TRBD1 as D (5 bases). The CDR3 totals 12 residues. V dropped 6 bases and J dropped 5 bases, with 13 bases sitting between them. CDR1 SQVTM and CDR2 ANQGSEA come from the germline V gene. CDR3 coding DNA: TGCAGCGTAATAGGGCCAGGGACTGAAGCTTTCTTT. Amino acid sequence: CSVIGPGTEAFF.

The chain joins TRBV25-1 to TRBJ2-1; 12 nucleotides agree with TRBD2. The CDR3 has 16 amino acids. Germline V lookup: CDR1 MGHDK, CDR2 SYGVNS. The V gene end was trimmed by 4 bases and the J gene end by 7 bases; junction bases not matched to a gene: 8. Here the CDR3 reads CASSARLAGVRNEQFF. The CDR3 DNA sequence: TGTGCCAGCAGTGCCCGACTAGCGGGAGTAAGGAATGAGCAGTTCTTC.

The V gene is TRBV5-8, the J gene TRBJ2-7; D gene ambiguous. V dropped 1 base and J dropped 4 bases, with 9 bases sitting between them. The CDR3 spans 13 residues. Germline values: CDR1 SGHTS, CDR2 YDEGEE. CDR3 nucleotides: TGTGCCAGCAGCTTGCGACCTAGATACGAGCAGTACTTC. It specifies CASSLRPRYEQYF. The whole variable domain, filled in from reference TRBV5-8 and TRBJ2-7, reads EAGVTQSPTHLIKTRGQQATLRCSPISGHTSVYWYQQALGLGLQFLLWYDEGEERNRGNFPPRFSGRQFPNYSSELNVNALELEDSALYLCASSLRPRYEQYFGPGTRLTVT.

DNA of the CDR3: TGCGCCAGCAGCCAAGATTGGAGCGGAGCCTTCTCTGGGGCCAACGTCCTGACTTTC. Encoded protein: CASSQDWSGAFSGANVLTF. This chain links TRBV4-3 with TRBJ2-6; perhaps TRBD2 as D (5 bases). CDR1 is LGHNA and CDR2 is YSLEER in the germline V gene. V was trimmed by 0 bases and J by 0 bases, leaving 15 bases between them. This CDR3 region has 19 residues.

The V gene is TRBV30, the J gene TRBJ2-7, with unresolved D. V was cut by 0 bases and J by 2 bases, with 8 bases left in between. This CDR3 has 13 amino acids. Looked up from germline, CDR1 is GTSNPN and CDR2 is SVGIG (reference sequence). The CDR3 sequence is CAWSVGAAYEQYF. The CDR3 coding sequence is TGTGCCTGGAGTGTGGGCGCAGCCTACGAGCAGTACTTC.

The chain uses TRBV5-1 and TRBJ2-1; tentatively, D is TRBD2 (6 bases). Germline V lookup: CDR1 SGHRS, CDR2 YFSETQ. V was shortened by 4 bases and J by 5 bases, with 13 bases between the two germline ends. This CDR3 has 14 residues. The CDR3 protein is CASSVGLFDNEQFF. The DNA for the CDR3 is TGCGCCAGCAGCGTGGGACTCTTTGACAATGAGCAGTTCTTC.

The V and J genes are TRBV7-6 and TRBJ2-3; D not resolved. The V and J ends lost 1 base and 3 bases respectively, with 11 bases between them. This CDR3 has 15 amino acids. Looked up from germline, CDR1 is SGHVS and CDR2 is FNYEAQ. CDR3 region: CASSLGPVETDTQYF. The CDR3 coding sequence is TGTGCCAGCAGCTTAGGTCCTGTAGAGACAGATACGCAGTATTTT.

The chain employs TRBV18 and TRBJ1-6; TRBD1 is a possible D gene (5 bases). The CDR3 sequence is 15 residues long. V was pared by 0 bases and J by 7 bases, with 10 bases between. CDR1 and CDR2 (germline): KGHSH, LQKENI. In DNA form, the CDR3 reads TGTGCCAGCTCACCACCGCCAGGGCAAAATTCACCCCTCCACTTT. It translates to CASSPPPGQNSPLHF.

The chain has TRBV25-1 and TRBJ1-1; the match to TRBD1 covers 8 bases. The CDR3 contains 12 residues. In germline, CDR1 is MGHDK, CDR2 SYGVNS. V dropped 9 bases and J dropped 4; count of bases not matched to a gene: 4. The CDR3 loop reads CASGRGPTEAFF. CDR3 in DNA: TGTGCCAGTGGCAGGGGGCCCACTGAAGCTTTCTTT. Complete variable domain (other parts from reference TRBV25-1 and TRBJ1-1): EADIYQTPRYLVIGTGKKITLECSQTMGHDKMYWYQQDPGMELHLIHYSYGVNSTEKGDLSSESTVSRIRTEHFPLTLESARPSHTSQYLCASGRGPTEAFFGQGTRLTVV.

This chain links TRBV6-5 with TRBJ2-2, with 7 bases lining up with TRBD1. There are 13 residues in the CDR3. V was clipped by 5 bases and J by 9 bases; unmatched bases: 6. CDR1 is MNHEY and CDR2 is SVGAGI in the germline V gene. CDR3 in DNA: TGTGCCAGCAGTCCTCGGACAGGTCGGGAGCTGTTTTTT. It encodes CASSPRTGRELFF.

The gene calls are TRBV5-6 and TRBJ2-2; TRBD1 is a possible D gene (6 bases). Per germline, CDR1 SGHDT and CDR2 YYEEEE. The ends were cut back, 2 bases at V and 4 bases at J, with 12 bases in the middle. The CDR3 spans 15 residues. The CDR3 spells CASSLQGLVTGELFF. CDR3 nucleotides: TGTGCCAGCAGCTTACAGGGATTGGTCACCGGGGAGCTGTTTTTT.

The genes are TRBV19 and TRBJ2-5; D might be TRBD2 (5 bases). Trimming shortened V by 5 bases and J by 7 bases, and 17 bases separated the two germline ends. Germline V gene sequence: CDR1 LNHDA, CDR2 SQIVND (reference sequence). This CDR3 has 14 amino acids. The CDR3 DNA is TGTGCCAGTAGTCGAACTGGAGGAGGCGGGACCCAGTACTTC. It translates to CASSRTGGGGTQYF.

This sequence joins TRBV25-1 and TRBJ1-2; D remains unclear. The CDR3 spans 15 residues. From germline, CDR1 is MGHDK and CDR2 SYGVNS. V lost 6 bases and J 5 bases, leaving 19 bases between the germline ends. The CDR3 nucleotides are TGTGCCAGCAGCAAAAGTGGACGAGGGTTGTATGGCTACACCTTC. The encoded protein is CASSKSGRGLYGYTF.

This chain connects TRBV4-3 to TRBJ1-3; 7 positions match TRBD1. The trim removed 3 bases at V and 4 bases at J, leaving 12 bases unmatched. The CDR3 has 17 residues. CDR1 is LGHNA, CDR2 YSLEER, per germline. The CDR3 bases are TGCGCCAGCAGCCAGCAGGGGAAGGGGGCGGGAGGAAACACCATATATTTT. Its protein is CASSQQGKGAGGNTIYF.

The J gene is TRBJ2-4, the V gene TRBV10-1, with TRBD2 matching over 7 bases. CDR1 WNHNN and CDR2 SYGVQD come from the germline V gene (reference sequence). This CDR3 comprises 17 residues. After removal of 6 bases from V and 4 bases from J, the junction contained 15 bases not matched to a gene. CDR3 sequence: CASRIIRDYFKKNIQYF. CDR3 DNA: TGCGCCAGCAGGATCATCCGGGACTACTTCAAAAAAAACATTCAGTACTTC.

The rearrangement joins TRBV3-1 (or the pseudogene TRBV3-2) to TRBJ2-1, with 8 bases matching TRBD2. The trim removed 1 base at V and 7 bases at J, leaving 9 bases unmatched. There are 16 residues in the CDR3. Germline V gene sequence: CDR1 LGHDT, CDR2 YNNKEL (reference sequence). CDR3 in DNA: TGTGCCAGCAGCCAAGTCGGGGGGGCTGGGGAGAATGAGCAGTTCTTC. Protein: CASSQVGGAGENEQFF.

This clone was observed once. The chain uses TRBV7-2 and TRBJ2-1; the match to TRBD2 covers 10 bases. In germline, CDR1 is SGHTA, CDR2 FQGNSA. This CDR3 comprises 16 residues. V dropped 1 base and J dropped 8; count of bases not matched to a gene: 8. Here the CDR3 reads CASSLDRTSGKYEQFF. The CDR3 DNA follows: TGTGCCAGCAGCTTAGACCGGACTAGCGGAAAGTATGAGCAGTTCTTC.

The rearrangement joins TRBV4-1 to TRBJ1-4, with 8 bases fitting TRBD1. This CDR3 is 17 amino acids long. Germline assignment: CDR1 MGHRA and CDR2 YSYEKL. The junction had 6 bases not matched to a gene; V was cut back by 0 bases and J by 3 bases. The CDR3 sequence is CASSQDGQGASNEKLFF. The CDR3 DNA is TGCGCCAGCAGCCAAGACGGCCAGGGGGCCTCTAATGAAAAACTGTTTTTT.

This chain links TRBV6-5 with TRBJ2-4, with D maybe TRBD2 (6 bases). The V and J ends lost 2 bases and 0 bases respectively, with 11 bases between them. CDR1 and CDR2 (germline): MNHEY, SVGAGI. The length of the CDR3 is 16 residues. CDR3 coding DNA: TGTGCCAGCAGTTACCGGAGGGGAACAGCCAAAAACATTCAGTACTTC. Its protein is CASSYRRGTAKNIQYF.